This entry describes one T cell receptor beta chain. This clonotype was recorded at least ten times. It lacks a known antigen. One base away there is no much larger clone; base qualities are not given. Ficoll-Paque density gradient centrifugation was the method used to isolate PBMCs. There are 16 amino acids in the CDR3, from cysteine to phenylalanine inclusive. The DNA shown is the 48-base CDR3, in frame from base 1. The germline V gene encodes CDR1 SGHRS and CDR2 YFSETQ. Compared with germline, V lacks 2 bases and J lacks 7 bases; bases without a gene match: 10. These reads were obtained on an Illumina NovaSeq 6000. TCRalpha and TCRbeta cDNA libraries were built by 5'RACE with constant-segment primers, adding sample barcodes and unique molecular identifiers. Trizol reagent was used to extract RNA from every sample. Amplification of the libraries took two PCR steps, and the second step added a second sample barcode plus Illumina TruSeq adapters. The libraries were sequenced on an Illumina NovaSeq using 2 x 150 bp paired-end reads. Under the source paper's analysis protocol: The reads were demultiplexed and collapsed into UMI-guided consensus sequences using migec v1.2.7. With mixcr v2.1.11, UMI consensuses were aligned to TRA and TRB V and J templates and assembled into clonotypes. Expanded or contracted clonotypes were those called significant by both edgeR and NoisET, with noise models trained on biological replicates. For edgeR calls, a false discovery rate-adjusted p below 0.01 and a log2 fold-change threshold of 1 were applied. As an exploratory analysis of dynamics, max-normalized trajectories of the 1000 most abundant clonotypes were examined with PCA combined with hierarchical clustering. Separately sequenced CD4+ and CD8+ repertoires were used to assign the CD4 or CD8 phenotype of responding clones. The raw public reads went through TCRdb reprocessing: fastp at Q25, MiXCR clone calling, in-frame beta chains kept. All rows with the same CDR3 protein become a single entry with the most common DNA and genes. It is TCRdb's table, rather than the study itself, that gives the V and J calls and clone size. Across this sample there are about 320,000 distinct CDR3 sequences, with roughly an eighth seen only once. The ten largest make up around a fifth of the sample.

The source of the sample is a study of T-cell memory formation after mild COVID-19 (dated by TCRdb to about 2021). In terms of the full investigation: TCR sequence clusters from the two donors were largely donor specific. In two donors, T-cell clones that expanded and contracted after mild COVID-19 were followed by sequencing TCRalpha and TCRbeta repertoires longitudinally. The cohort was made up of two young adult volunteers, one female and one male, who were previously healthy. Paper-wide results and their limitations: The study included only a couple of mild cases, and larger cohorts that include severe cases with pre-infection samples were judged to be necessary. Clones contracting from day 15 to 85 had balanced CD4/CD8 phenotypes, while a second wave expanding from day 15 to 37 was biased towards CD4+. The second-wave clones that peaked on day 37 were not confirmed to be SARS-CoV-2 specific. The detection of some responding clones in pre-infection memory suggests that pre-existing cross-reactive memory T cells joined the SARS-CoV-2 response. Contracting CD4+ clones were found mainly in CM and EM memory subsets, while CD8+ clones were enriched in EMRA.

Sequenced input: PBMCs or a T cell subset sorted from them (not recorded which). The chain is encoded by TRBV5-1 joined to TRBJ2-1; 9 of the junction bases match TRBD2. This clonotype was obtained from a man aged 18 to 29 who had mild COVID-19 (a few samples of this study predate the infection). The sample titles of this study are shuffled in the database, so cell type and time point are left out; the donor was told from shared clones. CDR3 loop: CASSLNSASGVNEQFF. The sequenced DNA is TGCGCCAGCAGCTTAAATTCCGCTAGCGGGGTAAATGAGCAGTTCTTC.